The clone carrying this T cell receptor beta chain was counted once. What it binds is not known. This sample stems from a study of naive and memory T cell subsets. Study-level results: Especially in CD8 cells, naive repertoires contained a few larger clonotypes, possibly CD45RA-re-expressing memory cells.

This CDR3 comprises 14 residues. From germline, CDR1 is SNHLY and CDR2 FYNNEI. Trimming took off 1 base at V and 6 bases at J, with 10 bases between the two ends. An equimolar mix of two oligonucleotides served as the beta constant-region primer for TRBC1 and TRBC2. Four rounds of PCR amplified the ligated cDNA using nested alpha and beta constant-region primers plus SP2. TCRdb reprocessed the UMI-ligation and nested PCR reads with MiXCR, giving one entry per CDR3 protein. Here the sample spans 150,000 or so distinct CDR3 sequences, roughly 20% being singletons. The sample was naive CD4+ T cells from blood. This clonotype was sampled from a human donor in good health. The V call is TRBV2, the J call TRBJ1-5; D is uncertain. The CDR3 coding sequence is TGTGCCAGCAGTGAAGGGGAAAGGGCTCAGCCCCAGCATTTT. Its translation: CASSEGERAQPQHF.